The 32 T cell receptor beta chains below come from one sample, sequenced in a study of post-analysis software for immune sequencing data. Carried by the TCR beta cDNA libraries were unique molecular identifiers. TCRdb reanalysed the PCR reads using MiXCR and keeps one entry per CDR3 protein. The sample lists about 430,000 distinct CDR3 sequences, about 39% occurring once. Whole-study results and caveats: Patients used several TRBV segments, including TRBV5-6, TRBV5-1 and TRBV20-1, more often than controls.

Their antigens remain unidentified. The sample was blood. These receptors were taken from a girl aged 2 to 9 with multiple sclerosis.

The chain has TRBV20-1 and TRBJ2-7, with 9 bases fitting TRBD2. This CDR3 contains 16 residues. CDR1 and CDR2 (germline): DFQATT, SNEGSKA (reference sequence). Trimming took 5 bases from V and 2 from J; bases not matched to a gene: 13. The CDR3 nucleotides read TGCAGTGCTTCAAGACTAGCGGCCGATACTACCTACGAGCAGTACTTC. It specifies CSASRLAADTTYEQYF.

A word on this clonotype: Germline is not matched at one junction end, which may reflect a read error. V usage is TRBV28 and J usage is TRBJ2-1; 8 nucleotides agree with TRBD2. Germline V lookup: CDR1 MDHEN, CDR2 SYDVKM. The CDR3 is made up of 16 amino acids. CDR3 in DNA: TGTGCCAGCTCACCCCGGCGGCGGGAGGCCTACAATGGGCAGTTCTTC. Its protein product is CASSPRRREAYNGQFF.

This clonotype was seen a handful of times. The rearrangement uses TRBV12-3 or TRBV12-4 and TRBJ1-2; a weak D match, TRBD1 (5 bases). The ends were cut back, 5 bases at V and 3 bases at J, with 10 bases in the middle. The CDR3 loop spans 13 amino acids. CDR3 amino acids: CASSVQGYYGYTF. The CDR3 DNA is TGTGCCAGCAGTGTGCAGGGTTACTATGGCTACACCTTC.

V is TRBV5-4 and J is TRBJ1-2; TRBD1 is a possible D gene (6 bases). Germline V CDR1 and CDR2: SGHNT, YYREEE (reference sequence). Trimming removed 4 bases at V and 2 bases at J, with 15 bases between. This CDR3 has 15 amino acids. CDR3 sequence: CASSRRDTSNYGYTF. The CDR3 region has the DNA TGTGCCAGCAGCCGCCGGGACACCTCGAACTATGGCTACACCTTC.

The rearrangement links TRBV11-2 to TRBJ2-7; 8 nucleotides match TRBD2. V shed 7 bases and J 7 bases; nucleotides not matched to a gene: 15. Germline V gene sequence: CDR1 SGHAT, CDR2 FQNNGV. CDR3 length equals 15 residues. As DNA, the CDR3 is TGTGCCAGCATGAAGGCTAGCGGGTATTACAATGAGCAGTACTTC. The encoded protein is CASMKASGYYNEQYF. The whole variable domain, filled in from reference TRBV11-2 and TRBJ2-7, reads EAGVAQSPRYKIIEKRQSVAFWCNPISGHATLYWYQQILGQGPKLLIQFQNNGVVDDSQLPKDRFSAERLKGVDSTLKIQPAKLEDSAVYLCASMKASGYYNEQYFGPGTRLTVT.

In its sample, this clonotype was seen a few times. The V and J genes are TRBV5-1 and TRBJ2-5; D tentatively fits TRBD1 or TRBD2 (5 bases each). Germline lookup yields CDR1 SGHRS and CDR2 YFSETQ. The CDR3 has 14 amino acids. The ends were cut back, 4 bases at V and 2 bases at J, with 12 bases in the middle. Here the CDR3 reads CASSPGTSQETQYF. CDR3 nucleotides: TGCGCCAGCAGCCCCGGGACCTCACAAGAGACCCAGTACTTC. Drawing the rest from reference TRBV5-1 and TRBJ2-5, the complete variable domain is KAGVTQTPRYLIKTRGQQVTLSCSPISGHRSVSWYQQTPGQGLQFLFEYFSETQRNKGNFPGRFSGRQFSNSRSEMNVSTLELGDSALYLCASSPGTSQETQYFGPGTRLLVL.

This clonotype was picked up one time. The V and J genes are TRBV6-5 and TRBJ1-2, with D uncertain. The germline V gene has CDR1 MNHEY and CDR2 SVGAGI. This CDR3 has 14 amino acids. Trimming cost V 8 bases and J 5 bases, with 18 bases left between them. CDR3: CASSSGFRAYGYTF. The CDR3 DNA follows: TGTGCCAGCTCGTCGGGCTTCAGAGCATATGGCTACACCTTC.

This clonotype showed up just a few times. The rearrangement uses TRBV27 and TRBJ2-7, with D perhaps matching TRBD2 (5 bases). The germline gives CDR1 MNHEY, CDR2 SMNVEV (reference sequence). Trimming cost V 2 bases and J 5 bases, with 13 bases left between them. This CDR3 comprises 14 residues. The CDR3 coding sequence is TGTGCCAGCAGTTTAGCTGCTAGCCGGAACGAGCAGTACTTC. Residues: CASSLAASRNEQYF.

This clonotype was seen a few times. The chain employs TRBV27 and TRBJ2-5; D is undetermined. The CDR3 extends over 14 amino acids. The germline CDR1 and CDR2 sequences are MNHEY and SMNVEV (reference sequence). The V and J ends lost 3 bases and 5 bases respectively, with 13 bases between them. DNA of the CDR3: TGTGCCAGCAGTTTCGCTGGGCCGGTCGAGACCCAGTACTTC. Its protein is CASSFAGPVETQYF.

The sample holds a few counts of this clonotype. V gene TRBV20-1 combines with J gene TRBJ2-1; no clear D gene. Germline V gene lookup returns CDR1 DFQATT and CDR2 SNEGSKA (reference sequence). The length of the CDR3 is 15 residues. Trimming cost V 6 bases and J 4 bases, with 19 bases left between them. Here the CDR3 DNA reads TGCAGTGCCATGAGCCGTAGCCGAGGTTACAATGAGCAGTTCTTC. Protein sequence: CSAMSRSRGYNEQFF.

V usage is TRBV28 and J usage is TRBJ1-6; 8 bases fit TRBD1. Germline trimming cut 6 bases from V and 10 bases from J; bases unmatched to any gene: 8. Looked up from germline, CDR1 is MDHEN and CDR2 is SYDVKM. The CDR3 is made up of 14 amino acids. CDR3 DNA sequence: TGTGCCAGCAGCCGGGACAGGCGGAGATCACCCCTCCACTTT. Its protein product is CASSRDRRRSPLHF.

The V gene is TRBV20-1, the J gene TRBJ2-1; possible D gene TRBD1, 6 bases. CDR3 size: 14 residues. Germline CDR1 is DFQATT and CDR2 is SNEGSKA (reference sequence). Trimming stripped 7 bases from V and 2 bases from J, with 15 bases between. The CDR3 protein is CSVPTGTTYNEQFF. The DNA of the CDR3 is TGCAGTGTTCCGACAGGCACAACCTACAATGAGCAGTTCTTC.

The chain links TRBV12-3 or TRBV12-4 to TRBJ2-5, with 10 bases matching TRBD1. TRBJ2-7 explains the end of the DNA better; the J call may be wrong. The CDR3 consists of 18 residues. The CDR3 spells CASRGPGRRDRGIYEQYF. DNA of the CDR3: TGTGCCAGCAGGGGCCCAGGGCGCCGGGACAGGGGAATTTACGAGCAGTACTTC.

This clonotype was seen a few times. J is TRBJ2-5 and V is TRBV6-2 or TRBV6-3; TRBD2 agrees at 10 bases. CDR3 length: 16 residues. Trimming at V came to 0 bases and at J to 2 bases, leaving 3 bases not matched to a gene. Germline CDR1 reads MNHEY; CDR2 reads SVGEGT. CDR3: CASSYSSSGGQETQYF. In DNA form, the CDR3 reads TGTGCCAGCAGTTACTCGTCTAGCGGGGGACAAGAGACCCAGTACTTC.

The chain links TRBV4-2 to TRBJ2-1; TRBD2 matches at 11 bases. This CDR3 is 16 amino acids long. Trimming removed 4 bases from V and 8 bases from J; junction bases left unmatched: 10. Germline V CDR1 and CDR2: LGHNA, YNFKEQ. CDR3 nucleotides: TGTGCCAGCAGCCTGGCCGTGGCTAGCGGGAGGTATGAGCAGTTCTTC. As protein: CASSLAVASGRYEQFF.

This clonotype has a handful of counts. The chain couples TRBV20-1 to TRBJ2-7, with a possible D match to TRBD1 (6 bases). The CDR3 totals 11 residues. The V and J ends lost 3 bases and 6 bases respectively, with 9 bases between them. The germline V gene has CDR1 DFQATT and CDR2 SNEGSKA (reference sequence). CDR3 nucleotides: TGCAGTGCTAGTCAGGGGTTCGAGCAGTACTTC. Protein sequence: CSASQGFEQYF.

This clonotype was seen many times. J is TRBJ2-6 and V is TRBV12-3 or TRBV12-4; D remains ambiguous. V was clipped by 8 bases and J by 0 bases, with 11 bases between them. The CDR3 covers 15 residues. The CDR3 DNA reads TGTGCCAGCGGCGGCCAACTCTCTGGGGCCAACGTCCTGACTTTC. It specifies CASGGQLSGANVLTF.

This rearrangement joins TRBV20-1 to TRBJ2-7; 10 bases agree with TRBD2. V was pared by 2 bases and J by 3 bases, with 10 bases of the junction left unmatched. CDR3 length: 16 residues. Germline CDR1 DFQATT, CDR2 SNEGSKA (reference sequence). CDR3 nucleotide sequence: TGCAGTGCTAGACCGTCGAAAGCGGGAGGGCACTACGAGCAGTACTTC. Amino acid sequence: CSARPSKAGGHYEQYF.

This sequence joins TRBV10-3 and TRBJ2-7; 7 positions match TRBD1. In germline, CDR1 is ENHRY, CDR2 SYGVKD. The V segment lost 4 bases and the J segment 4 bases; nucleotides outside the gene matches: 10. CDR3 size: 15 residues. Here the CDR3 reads CAISGETGLEYEQYF. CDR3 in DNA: TGTGCCATCAGTGGGGAGACAGGGTTGGAGTACGAGCAGTACTTC.

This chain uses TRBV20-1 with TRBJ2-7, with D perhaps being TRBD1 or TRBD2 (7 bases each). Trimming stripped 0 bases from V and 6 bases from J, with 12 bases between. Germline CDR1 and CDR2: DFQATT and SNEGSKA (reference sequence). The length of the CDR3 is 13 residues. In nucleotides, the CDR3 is TGCAGTGCTAGAGACGCCAGGGGGGGCGAGCAGTACTTC. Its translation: CSARDARGGEQYF.

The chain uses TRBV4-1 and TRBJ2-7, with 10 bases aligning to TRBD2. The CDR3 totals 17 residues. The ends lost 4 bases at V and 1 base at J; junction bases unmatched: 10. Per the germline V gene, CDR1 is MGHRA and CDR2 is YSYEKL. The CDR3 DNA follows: TGCGCCAGCAGCCTACGTCCTAGCGGGGGTTCTTCCTACGAGCAGTACTTC. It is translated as CASSLRPSGGSSYEQYF.

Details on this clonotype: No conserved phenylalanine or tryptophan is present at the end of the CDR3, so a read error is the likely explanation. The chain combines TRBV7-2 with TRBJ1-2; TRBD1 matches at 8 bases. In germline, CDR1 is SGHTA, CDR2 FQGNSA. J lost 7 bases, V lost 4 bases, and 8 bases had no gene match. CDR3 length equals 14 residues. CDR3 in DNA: TGTGCCAGCAGCTGGGACAGGTCGTCCTCTGGCTACACCCTC. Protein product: CASSWDRSSSGYTL.

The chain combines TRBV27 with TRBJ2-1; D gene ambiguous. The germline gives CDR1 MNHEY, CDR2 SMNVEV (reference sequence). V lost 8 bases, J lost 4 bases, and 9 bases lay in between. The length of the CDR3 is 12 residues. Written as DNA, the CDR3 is TGTGCCAGCGGCGGTGCGTACAATGAGCAGTTCTTC. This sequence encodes CASGGAYNEQFF.

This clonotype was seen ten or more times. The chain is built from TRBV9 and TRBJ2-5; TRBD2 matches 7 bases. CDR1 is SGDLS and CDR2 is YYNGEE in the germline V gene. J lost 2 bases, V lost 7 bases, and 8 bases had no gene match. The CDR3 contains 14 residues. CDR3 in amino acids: CASSVGGGQETQYF. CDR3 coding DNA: TGTGCCAGCTCGGTCGGCGGGGGACAAGAGACCCAGTACTTC.

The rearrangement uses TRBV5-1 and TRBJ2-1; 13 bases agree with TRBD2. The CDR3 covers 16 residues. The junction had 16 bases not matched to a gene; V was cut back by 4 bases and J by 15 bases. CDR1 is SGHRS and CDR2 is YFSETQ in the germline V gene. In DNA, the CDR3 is TGCGCCAGCAGCCCGGGTCCGGGACTAGCGGGGTCCTCCCTGTTCTTC. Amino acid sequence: CASSPGPGLAGSSLFF. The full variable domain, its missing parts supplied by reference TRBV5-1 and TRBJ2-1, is KAGVTQTPRYLIKTRGQQVTLSCSPISGHRSVSWYQQTPGQGLQFLFEYFSETQRNKGNFPGRFSGRQFSNSRSEMNVSTLELGDSALYLCASSPGPGLAGSSLFFGPGTRLTVL.

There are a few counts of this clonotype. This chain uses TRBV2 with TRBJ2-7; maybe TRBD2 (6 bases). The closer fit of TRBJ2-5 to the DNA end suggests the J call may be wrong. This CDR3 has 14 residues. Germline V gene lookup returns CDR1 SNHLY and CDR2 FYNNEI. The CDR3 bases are TGTGCCAGCAGTGCAAGCGGGTTAGCGGAGACCCAGTACTTC. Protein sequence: CASSASGLAETQYF.

This CDR3 reads CASSTPQGAHLHF. Written as DNA, the CDR3 is TGCGCCAGCAGCACCCCACAGGGGGCACACCTCCACTTT. This chain links TRBV5-1 with TRBJ1-6; TRBD1 matches 9 bases. This CDR3 comprises 13 residues. The germline V gene has CDR1 SGHRS and CDR2 YFSETQ. V gave up 4 bases and J gave up 15 bases; unmatched junction bases: 8.

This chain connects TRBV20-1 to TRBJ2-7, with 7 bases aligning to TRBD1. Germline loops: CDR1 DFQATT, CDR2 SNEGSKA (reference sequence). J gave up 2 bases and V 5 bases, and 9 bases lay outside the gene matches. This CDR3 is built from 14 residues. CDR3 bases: TGCAGTGCTTCTTACCGGGACAGAACCTACGAGCAGTACTTC. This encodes CSASYRDRTYEQYF.

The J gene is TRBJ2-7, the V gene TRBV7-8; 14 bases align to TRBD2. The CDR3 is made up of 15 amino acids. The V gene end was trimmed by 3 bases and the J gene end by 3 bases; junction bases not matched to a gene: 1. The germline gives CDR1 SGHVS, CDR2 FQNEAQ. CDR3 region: CASSFGTSGGYEQYF. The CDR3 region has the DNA TGTGCCAGCAGCTTCGGGACTAGCGGGGGCTACGAGCAGTACTTC.

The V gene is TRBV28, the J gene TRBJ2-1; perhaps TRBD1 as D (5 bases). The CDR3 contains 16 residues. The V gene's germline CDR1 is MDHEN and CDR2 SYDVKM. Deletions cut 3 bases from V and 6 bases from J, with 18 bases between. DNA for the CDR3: TGTGCCAGCAGTTTTAACAGGCCCACCTTAGGCAATGAGCAGTTCTTC. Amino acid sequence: CASSFNRPTLGNEQFF.

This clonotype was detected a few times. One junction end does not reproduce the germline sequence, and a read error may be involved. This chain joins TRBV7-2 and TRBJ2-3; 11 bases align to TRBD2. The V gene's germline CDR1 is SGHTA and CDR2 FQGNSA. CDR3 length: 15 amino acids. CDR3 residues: CASSIAGGGTDTQYF. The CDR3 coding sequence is TGTGCCAGCAGCATAGCGGGAGGGGGCACAGATACGCAGTATTTT.

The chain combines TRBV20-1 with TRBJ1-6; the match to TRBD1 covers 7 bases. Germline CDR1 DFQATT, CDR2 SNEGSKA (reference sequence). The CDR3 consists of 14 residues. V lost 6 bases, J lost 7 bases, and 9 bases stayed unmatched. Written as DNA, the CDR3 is TGCAGTGCCGAGGGGGCGACAGGGAATTCACCCCTCCACTTT. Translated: CSAEGATGNSPLHF.